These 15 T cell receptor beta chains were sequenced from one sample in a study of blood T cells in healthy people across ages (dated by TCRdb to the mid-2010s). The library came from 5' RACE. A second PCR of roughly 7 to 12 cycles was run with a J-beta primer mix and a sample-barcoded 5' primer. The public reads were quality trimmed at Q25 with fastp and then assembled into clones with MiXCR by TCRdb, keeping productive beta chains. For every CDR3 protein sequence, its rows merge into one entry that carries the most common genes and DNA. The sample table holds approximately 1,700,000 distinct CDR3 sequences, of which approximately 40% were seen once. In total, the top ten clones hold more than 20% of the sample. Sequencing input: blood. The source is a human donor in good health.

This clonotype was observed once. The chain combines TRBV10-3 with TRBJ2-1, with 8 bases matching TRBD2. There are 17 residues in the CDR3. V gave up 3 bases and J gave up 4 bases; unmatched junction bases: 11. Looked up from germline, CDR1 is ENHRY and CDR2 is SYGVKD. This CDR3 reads CAISDQERGGVYNEQFF. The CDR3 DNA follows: TGTGCCATCAGTGACCAAGAACGGGGGGGGGTTTACAATGAGCAGTTCTTC.

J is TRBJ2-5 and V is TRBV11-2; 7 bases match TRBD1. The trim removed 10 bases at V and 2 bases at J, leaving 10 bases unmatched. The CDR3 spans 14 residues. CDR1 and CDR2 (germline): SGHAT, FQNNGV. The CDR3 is CATNGPGQQETQYF. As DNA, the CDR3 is TGTGCCACTAACGGACCGGGACAGCAAGAGACCCAGTACTTC.

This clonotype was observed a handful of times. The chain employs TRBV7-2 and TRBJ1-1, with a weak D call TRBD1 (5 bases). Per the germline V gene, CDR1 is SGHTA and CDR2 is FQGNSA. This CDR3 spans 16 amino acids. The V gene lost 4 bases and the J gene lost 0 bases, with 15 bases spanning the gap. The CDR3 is CASSSTFGAMNTEAFF. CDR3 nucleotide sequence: TGTGCCAGCAGCTCCACCTTTGGGGCTATGAACACTGAAGCTTTCTTT.

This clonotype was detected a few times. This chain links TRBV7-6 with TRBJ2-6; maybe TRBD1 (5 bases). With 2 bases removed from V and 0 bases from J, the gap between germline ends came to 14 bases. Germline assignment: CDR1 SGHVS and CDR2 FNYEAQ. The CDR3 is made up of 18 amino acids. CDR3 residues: CASSLYQGAPSGANVLTF. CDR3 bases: TGTGCCAGCAGCTTATATCAAGGGGCCCCCTCTGGGGCCAACGTCCTGACTTTC.

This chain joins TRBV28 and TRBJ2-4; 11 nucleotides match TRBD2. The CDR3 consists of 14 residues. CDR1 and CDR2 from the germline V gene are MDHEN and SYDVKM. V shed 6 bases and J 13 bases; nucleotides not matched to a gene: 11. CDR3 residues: CASRSGLAALQQYF. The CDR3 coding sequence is TGTGCCAGCAGATCGGGACTAGCGGCCCTCCAGCAGTACTTC.

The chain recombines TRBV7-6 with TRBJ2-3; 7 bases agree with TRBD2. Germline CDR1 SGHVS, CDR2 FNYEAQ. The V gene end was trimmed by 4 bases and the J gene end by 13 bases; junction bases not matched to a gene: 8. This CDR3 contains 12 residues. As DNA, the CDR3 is TGTGCCAGCAGCTCGGGAGTAGCGGGCGAGTATTTT. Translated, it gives CASSSGVAGEYF.

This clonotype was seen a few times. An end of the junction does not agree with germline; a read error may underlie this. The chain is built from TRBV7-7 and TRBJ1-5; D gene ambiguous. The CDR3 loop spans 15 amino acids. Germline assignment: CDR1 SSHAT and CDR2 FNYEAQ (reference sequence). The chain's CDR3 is CASSLGGFGNQPQHF. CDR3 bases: TGTGCTAGCAGCTTAGGAGGGTTTGGGAATCAGCCCCAGCATTTT.

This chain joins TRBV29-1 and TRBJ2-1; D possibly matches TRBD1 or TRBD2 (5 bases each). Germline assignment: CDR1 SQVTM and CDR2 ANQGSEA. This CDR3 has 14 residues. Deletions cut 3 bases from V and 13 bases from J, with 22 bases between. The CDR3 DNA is TGCAGCGTTGAGGGACCAGATCTTGAGGGTTTTCAGTTCTTC. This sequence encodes CSVEGPDLEGFQFF.

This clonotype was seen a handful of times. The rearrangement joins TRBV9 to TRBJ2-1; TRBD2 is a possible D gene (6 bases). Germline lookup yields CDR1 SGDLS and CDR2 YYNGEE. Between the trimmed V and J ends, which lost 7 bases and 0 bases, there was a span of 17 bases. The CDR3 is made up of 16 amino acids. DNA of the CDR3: TGTGCCAGCGGGATTAGCGGTTCGAGCTCCTACAATGAGCAGTTCTTC. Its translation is CASGISGSSSYNEQFF.

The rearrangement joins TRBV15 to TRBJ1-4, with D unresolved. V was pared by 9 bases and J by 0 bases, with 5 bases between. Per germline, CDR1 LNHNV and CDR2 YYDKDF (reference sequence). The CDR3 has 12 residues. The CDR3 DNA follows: TGTGCCACAGAGGCAACTAATGAAAAACTGTTTTTT. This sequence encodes CATEATNEKLFF. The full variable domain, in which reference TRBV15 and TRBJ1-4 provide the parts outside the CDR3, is DAMVIQNPRYQVTQFGKPVTLSCSQTLNHNVMYWYQQKSSQAPKLLFHYYDKDFNNEADTPDNFQSRRPNTSFCFLDIRSPGLGDTAMYLCATEATNEKLFFGSGTQLSVL.

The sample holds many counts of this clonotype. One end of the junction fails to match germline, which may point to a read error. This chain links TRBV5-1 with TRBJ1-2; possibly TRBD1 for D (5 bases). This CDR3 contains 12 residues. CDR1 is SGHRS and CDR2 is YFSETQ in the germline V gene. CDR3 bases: TGTGCCAGCAGTTGGGACGGTTATGGCTACACCTTC. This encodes CASSWDGYGYTF.

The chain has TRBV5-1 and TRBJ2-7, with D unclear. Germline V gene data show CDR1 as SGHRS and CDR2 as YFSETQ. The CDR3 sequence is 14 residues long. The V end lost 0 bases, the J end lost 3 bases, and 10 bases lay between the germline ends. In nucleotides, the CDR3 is TGCGCCAGCAGCTTGGTCGGGTTTCTCTACGAGCAGTACTTC. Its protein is CASSLVGFLYEQYF.

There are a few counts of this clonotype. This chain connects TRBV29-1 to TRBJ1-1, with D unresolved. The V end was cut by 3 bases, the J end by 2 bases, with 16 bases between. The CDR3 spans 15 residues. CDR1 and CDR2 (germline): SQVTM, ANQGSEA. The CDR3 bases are TGCAGCGTTGAGAGTGCAGGTCTCTTAAACACTGAAGCTTTCTTT. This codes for CSVESAGLLNTEAFF.

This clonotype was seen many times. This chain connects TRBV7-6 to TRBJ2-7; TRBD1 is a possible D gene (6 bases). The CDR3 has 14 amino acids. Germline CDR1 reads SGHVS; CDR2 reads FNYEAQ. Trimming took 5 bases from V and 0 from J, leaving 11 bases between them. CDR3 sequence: CASSPQGSSYEQYF. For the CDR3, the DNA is TGTGCCAGCAGCCCCCAGGGGAGCTCCTACGAGCAGTACTTC.

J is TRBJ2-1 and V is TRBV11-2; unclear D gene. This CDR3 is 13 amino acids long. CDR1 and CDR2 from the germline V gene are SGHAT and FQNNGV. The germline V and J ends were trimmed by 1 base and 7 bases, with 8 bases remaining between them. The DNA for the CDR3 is TGTGCCAGCAGCTTAGTATCCTGGAATGAGCAGTTCTTC. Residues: CASSLVSWNEQFF. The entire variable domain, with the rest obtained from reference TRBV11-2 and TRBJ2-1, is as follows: EAGVAQSPRYKIIEKRQSVAFWCNPISGHATLYWYQQILGQGPKLLIQFQNNGVVDDSQLPKDRFSAERLKGVDSTLKIQPAKLEDSAVYLCASSLVSWNEQFFGPGTRLTVL.